Shown below are 30 T cell receptor beta chains from a single sample sequenced in a study of T cell repertoires in cytomegalovirus infection. These receptors' targets are unknown. Using its own MiXCR run on the reads, TCRdb lists one record per CDR3 protein. The sample has hundreds of thousands of distinct CDR3 sequences, approximately 32% seen once. This specimen was cultured CD8+ T cells from PBMCs, taken from culture after CMV antigen stimulation. The receptors originated from a human donor in good health (CMV status not recorded). Some clones in this sample may be carry-over from other donors' samples.

This chain connects TRBV19 to TRBJ1-4, with TRBD1 as a possible D gene (6 bases). CDR1 and CDR2 (germline): LNHDA, SQIVND (reference sequence). This CDR3 region has 16 residues. V was trimmed by 4 bases and J by 0 bases, leaving 12 bases between them. The CDR3 protein is CASSSGQPATNEKLFF. For the CDR3, the DNA is TGTGCCAGTAGTAGTGGACAGCCTGCAACTAATGAAAAACTGTTTTTT.

The gene calls are TRBV6-9 and TRBJ2-1, with a tentative D call TRBD2 (5 bases). CDR1 is MNHGY, CDR2 SVAAGI, per germline. There are 11 residues in the CDR3. Deletions cut 11 bases from V and 9 bases from J, with 14 bases between. The CDR3 DNA reads as TGTGCCGTTCCGGACTCGGGTGAGCAGTTCTTC. This gives the protein CAVPDSGEQFF.

This clonotype was detected ten times or more. V and J are TRBV9 and TRBJ1-4, with 8 positions matching TRBD1. Germline V gives CDR1 SGDLS, CDR2 YYNGEE. With V trimmed by 4 bases and J by 4 bases, 9 bases remained unmatched. The CDR3 is 16 residues long. The CDR3, as DNA: TGTGCCAGCAGCCCAGCCCCGGGACAGGTTAATGAAAAACTGTTTTTT. This codes for CASSPAPGQVNEKLFF.

This clonotype was counted ten times or more. The rearrangement links TRBV10-3 to TRBJ2-5; the D gene could be TRBD1 or TRBD2 (5 bases each). Trimming stripped 8 bases from V and 3 bases from J, with 13 bases between. CDR1 and CDR2 (germline): ENHRY, SYGVKD. The CDR3 runs 13 residues. The CDR3 DNA reads TGTGCCATCGGGGGTTTGGCGAAAGAGACCCAGTACTTC. Protein: CAIGGLAKETQYF.

This rearrangement joins TRBV15 to TRBJ2-2; D perhaps matches TRBD1 (8 bases). V lost 0 bases, J lost 5 bases, and 13 bases lay in between. The CDR3 runs to 16 residues. Germline CDR1 and CDR2: LNHNV and YYDKDF (reference sequence). DNA for the CDR3: TGTGCCACCAGCAGAGAACAACAGGGGGGGACCGGGGAGCTGTTTTTT. As protein: CATSREQQGGTGELFF.

This chain uses TRBV7-6 with TRBJ1-4; the D is unclear. The length of the CDR3 is 14 residues. V lost 2 bases and J 10 bases, leaving 14 bases between the germline ends. Germline CDR1 SGHVS, CDR2 FNYEAQ. This chain's CDR3 is CASSLKWSERKLFF. The CDR3 region has the DNA TGTGCCAGCAGCTTAAAGTGGAGTGAGCGAAAACTGTTTTTT. Using reference TRBV7-6 and TRBJ1-4 for the parts outside the CDR3, the full variable domain is GAGVSQSPRYKVTKRGQDVALRCDPISGHVSLYWYRQALGQGPEFLTYFNYEAQQDKSGLPNDRFSAERPEGSISTLTIQRTEQRDSAMYRCASSLKWSERKLFFGSGTQLSVL.

The chain couples TRBV6-2 or TRBV6-3 to TRBJ2-7, with D uncertain. V lost 6 bases and J lost 2, with 5 bases in between. The germline CDR1 and CDR2 sequences are MNHEY and SVGEGT. The CDR3 runs to 11 residues. Here the CDR3 reads CASRSPYEQYV. Here the CDR3 DNA reads TGTGCCAGCAGGAGTCCCTACGAGCAGTACGTC.

This clonotype appeared a few times. The gene calls are TRBV12-3 or TRBV12-4 and TRBJ2-5, with D unclear. Trimming took off 4 bases at V and 5 bases at J, with 20 bases between the two ends. This CDR3 has 16 residues. CDR3 amino acids: CASSSLYGAEEETQYF. CDR3 sequence (DNA): TGTGCCAGCAGTTCCTTATACGGCGCCGAGGAGGAGACCCAGTACTTC.

V is TRBV4-3 and J is TRBJ1-6, with unresolved D. CDR3 length: 17 residues. Between the trimmed V and J ends, which lost 5 bases and 7 bases, there was a span of 21 bases. Germline-derived CDR1 and CDR2 are LGHNA and YSLEER. The CDR3 sequence: CASSKSKLLTPNSPLHF. CDR3 bases: TGCGCCAGCAGCAAATCAAAGCTCCTAACCCCCAATTCACCCCTCCACTTT.

V is TRBV28 and J is TRBJ2-7, with a possible D match to TRBD2 (5 bases). The length of the CDR3 is 14 residues. The germline gives CDR1 MDHEN, CDR2 SYDVKM. The V gene lost 2 bases and the J gene lost 5 bases, with 13 bases spanning the gap. As DNA, the CDR3 is TGTGCCAGCAGTTTAAGCATCTGGGGAGACGAGCAGTACTTC. It encodes CASSLSIWGDEQYF.

This chain links TRBV25-1 with TRBJ2-3; D unresolved. Germline V lookup: CDR1 MGHDK, CDR2 SYGVNS. The V end was cut by 3 bases, the J end by 1 base, with 5 bases between. The CDR3 has 13 residues. CDR3 DNA sequence: TGTGCCAGCAGTGACATTCGCACAGATACGCAGTATTTT. Amino acids: CASSDIRTDTQYF.

The chain employs TRBV5-4 and TRBJ2-2, with D possibly TRBD1 on 6 matching bases. V gave up 2 bases and J gave up 4 bases, with 15 bases separating them. Germline CDR1 is SGHNT and CDR2 is YYREEE (reference sequence). CDR3 length: 16 residues. The CDR3 is CASSFEQGVGTGELFF. In DNA, the CDR3 is TGTGCCAGCAGCTTTGAACAGGGTGTCGGCACCGGGGAGCTGTTTTTT. Complete variable domain (other parts from reference TRBV5-4 and TRBJ2-2): ETGVTQSPTHLIKTRGQQVTLRCSSQSGHNTVSWYQQALGQGPQFIFQYYREEENGRGNFPPRFSGLQFPNYSSELNVNALELDDSALYLCASSFEQGVGTGELFFGEGSRLTVL.

Many counts were recorded for this clonotype. This chain uses TRBV7-6 with TRBJ1-2, with a weak D call TRBD1 (5 bases). Per the germline V gene, CDR1 is SGHVS and CDR2 is FNYEAQ. This CDR3 is built from 15 residues. V lost 4 bases and J 3 bases, leaving 15 bases between the germline ends. The CDR3 protein is CASSYRLPGDYGYTF. The CDR3 region has the DNA TGTGCCAGCAGCTACAGACTCCCGGGGGACTATGGCTACACCTTC.

This clonotype was seen more than once but under ten times. V usage is TRBV4-1 and J usage is TRBJ1-4, with 7 bases that match TRBD1. The ends lost 1 base at V and 8 bases at J; junction bases unmatched: 4. This CDR3 contains 14 residues. In germline, CDR1 is MGHRA, CDR2 YSYEKL. CDR3: CASSQGPRGEKLFF. CDR3 nucleotides: TGCGCCAGCAGCCAAGGACCCAGGGGGGAAAAACTGTTTTTT.

This clonotype was recorded only once. V is TRBV5-1 and J is TRBJ1-4; D not resolved. Germline CDR1 reads SGHRS; CDR2 reads YFSETQ. The CDR3 is made up of 17 amino acids. Trimming cost V 4 bases and J 1 base, with 17 bases left between them. In nucleotides, the CDR3 is TGCGCCAGCAGCCTATTTGAGGGTGGGAAAACTAATGAAAAACTGTTTTTT. This gives the protein CASSLFEGGKTNEKLFF. Filled out from reference TRBV5-1 and TRBJ1-4, the complete variable domain reads KAGVTQTPRYLIKTRGQQVTLSCSPISGHRSVSWYQQTPGQGLQFLFEYFSETQRNKGNFPGRFSGRQFSNSRSEMNVSTLELGDSALYLCASSLFEGGKTNEKLFFGSGTQLSVL.

There are many counts of this clonotype. The gene calls are TRBV7-8 and TRBJ1-1; 10 bases agree with TRBD1. Germline V gene lookup returns CDR1 SGHVS and CDR2 FQNEAQ. Trimming removed 5 bases from V and 1 base from J; junction bases left unmatched: 10. The CDR3 spans 17 residues. The CDR3 DNA reads TGTGCCAGCAGCCCAGGACAGGGGGACAAACAGAACACTGAAGCTTTCTTT. The encoded protein is CASSPGQGDKQNTEAFF.

This chain joins TRBV6-1 and TRBJ2-1; weak D call: TRBD1 (5 bases). V dropped 11 bases and J dropped 2 bases, with 13 bases sitting between them. Germline values: CDR1 MNHNS, CDR2 SASEGT. This CDR3 region has 13 residues. CDR3 residues: CASRGDPYNEQFF. DNA of the CDR3: TGTGCCTCAAGGGGCGACCCCTACAATGAGCAGTTCTTC.

This clonotype was detected a few times. V and J are TRBV5-4 and TRBJ2-7; 8 positions match TRBD2. CDR1 and CDR2 from the germline V gene are SGHNT and YYREEE (reference sequence). The length of the CDR3 is 14 residues. J was trimmed by 7 bases and V by 4 bases; bases with no gene match: 10. CDR3 loop: CASSAAGADREQYV. CDR3 nucleotides: TGTGCCAGCAGCGCAGCGGGGGCCGACCGGGAGCAGTACGTC.

About this clonotype itself: The junction departs from the called germline gene at one end, perhaps through a read error. This chain uses TRBV7-6 with TRBJ2-2; no firm D call. CDR3 length equals 13 residues. Per germline, CDR1 SGHVS and CDR2 FNYEAQ. CDR3 residues: CASSSEMGGELFF. CDR3 DNA sequence: TGTGCTAGCAGCTCCGAGATGGGCGGGGAGCTGTTTTTT.

This clonotype occurred many times. The chain is built from TRBV6-1 and TRBJ1-1; D is ambiguous. V was cut by 3 bases and J by 5 bases, with 16 bases left in between. The CDR3 runs to 15 residues. Germline loops: CDR1 MNHNS, CDR2 SASEGT. Written as DNA, the CDR3 is TGTGCCAGCAGTGAGGCGACACAACTAGGGACTGAAGCTTTCTTT. This codes for CASSEATQLGTEAFF.

J is TRBJ1-5 and V is TRBV10-3; TRBD1 aligns across 10 bases. CDR3 size: 19 residues. Trimming removed 5 bases from V and 1 base from J; junction bases left unmatched: 14. Germline assignment: CDR1 ENHRY and CDR2 SYGVKD. Here the CDR3 reads CAISNPPGTGDPSNQPQHF. The CDR3 region has the DNA TGTGCCATCAGTAACCCCCCCGGGACAGGGGACCCCAGCAATCAGCCCCAGCATTTT.

J is TRBJ2-5 and V is TRBV7-6; 15 bases are a match to TRBD2. The V gene's germline CDR1 is SGHVS and CDR2 FNYEAQ. The CDR3 has 16 residues. With V trimmed by 5 bases and J by 4 bases, 5 bases remained unmatched. CDR3 DNA: TGTGCCAGCAGCACGGGGACTAGCGGGGGGAGAGAGACCCAGTACTTC. Protein product: CASSTGTSGGRETQYF. Drawing the rest from reference TRBV7-6 and TRBJ2-5, the complete variable domain is GAGVSQSPRYKVTKRGQDVALRCDPISGHVSLYWYRQALGQGPEFLTYFNYEAQQDKSGLPNDRFSAERPEGSISTLTIQRTEQRDSAMYRCASSTGTSGGRETQYFGPGTRLLVL.

This chain uses TRBV7-8 with TRBJ1-5, with 7 bases identical to TRBD1. Germline V gene data show CDR1 as SGHVS and CDR2 as FQNEAQ. This CDR3 spans 15 amino acids. The trim removed 4 bases at V and 6 bases at J, leaving 9 bases unmatched. This CDR3 reads CASSWGQGGGQPQHF. The CDR3 region has the DNA TGTGCCAGCAGCTGGGGCCAGGGGGGGGGTCAGCCCCAGCATTTT. Looking up the rest from reference TRBV7-8 and TRBJ1-5 gives the full variable domain: GAGVSQSPRYKVAKRGQDVALRCDPISGHVSLFWYQQALGQGPEFLTYFQNEAQLDKSGLPSDRFFAERPEGSVSTLKIQRTQQEDSAVYLCASSWGQGGGQPQHFGDGTRLSIL.

This clonotype was counted many times. The V and J genes are TRBV5-1 and TRBJ2-1; 8 bases match TRBD1. The CDR3 loop spans 15 amino acids. Germline V gives CDR1 SGHRS, CDR2 YFSETQ. J gave up 5 bases and V 0 bases, and 4 bases lay outside the gene matches. The CDR3 sequence: CASSLGQGRNNEQFF. CDR3 bases: TGCGCCAGCAGCTTGGGACAGGGGCGTAACAATGAGCAGTTCTTC.

This clonotype has a handful of counts. DNA for the CDR3: TGTGCCAGCATTCCAGGTAGCGGGGTTACCACCGGGGAGCTGTTTTTT. Protein sequence: CASIPGSGVTTGELFF. The rearrangement links TRBV12-3 or TRBV12-4 to TRBJ2-2, with 8 positions matching TRBD2. V lost 7 bases to trimming and J lost 4 bases; unmatched junction nucleotides: 11. The CDR3 runs 16 residues.

This chain links TRBV29-1 with TRBJ1-1; D gene uncertain. The V gene lost 6 bases and the J gene lost 5 bases, with 13 bases spanning the gap. This CDR3 has 12 amino acids. Germline CDR1 and CDR2: SQVTM and ANQGSEA. CDR3 bases: TGCAGCGTCCCATTAGGACCAACTGAAGCTTTCTTT. As protein: CSVPLGPTEAFF. The complete variable domain, with remaining parts taken from reference TRBV29-1 and TRBJ1-1, reads SAVISQKPSRDICQRGTSLTIQCQVDSQVTMMFWYRQQPGQSLTLIATANQGSEATYESGFVIDKFPISRPNLTFSTLTVSNMSPEDSSIYLCSVPLGPTEAFFGQGTRLTVV.

J is TRBJ2-1 and V is TRBV6-2 or TRBV6-3, with 16 bases lining up with TRBD2. This CDR3 spans 14 amino acids. Germline V gene data show CDR1 as MNHEY and CDR2 as SVGEGT. Germline trimming cut 6 bases from V and 12 bases from J; bases unmatched to any gene: 5. CDR3 sequence reads: CASRGLAGGPVQFF. The DNA for the CDR3 is TGTGCCAGCAGGGGACTAGCGGGGGGGCCGGTGCAGTTCTTC.

Only one count was recorded for this clonotype. The chain has TRBV10-3 and TRBJ1-2; D gene uncertain. The length of the CDR3 is 12 residues. The germline CDR1 and CDR2 sequences are ENHRY and SYGVKD. The germline V and J ends were trimmed by 3 bases and 3 bases, with 5 bases remaining between them. The chain's CDR3 is CAISERYYGYTF. The CDR3 DNA reads TGTGCCATCAGTGAACGGTACTATGGCTACACCTTC.

The CDR3 region is CASSLRLAASYEQYV. CDR3 sequence (DNA): TGCGCCAGCAGCCTAAGGTTAGCAGCGTCCTACGAGCAGTACGTC. This sequence joins TRBV4-1 and TRBJ2-7; D unclear. The CDR3 is 15 residues long. Per germline, CDR1 MGHRA and CDR2 YSYEKL. V lost 4 bases to trimming and J lost 1 base, with 14 bases between them.

The V gene is TRBV5-8, the J gene TRBJ1-6; D gene unclear. Looked up from germline, CDR1 is SGHTS and CDR2 is YDEGEE. This CDR3 spans 16 amino acids. Trimming took 4 bases from V and 3 from J, leaving 14 bases between them. CDR3 loop: CASSRSALDYNSPLHF. The CDR3 bases are TGTGCCAGCAGCCGAAGCGCTCTGGACTATAATTCACCCCTCCACTTT.